This T cell receptor (beta chain) was documented in a study of blood T cell repertoires in COVID-19. Across the whole study: From the United States, Italy and Spain came samples of acute and convalescent COVID-19.

Participants spanned ages about 18 to 100 years and resided in 20 to 30 US areas. Donors of Cohort 3 who recovered were those that had two negative PCRs, clearance, or symptom resolution. Authors' analysis steps: Amplifying reference gene primers gave estimates of nucleated cell counts. Repertoires were generated with immunoSEQ multiplex PCR, while TCRdb's copy carries only in-frame clones and drops some. V and J calls and clone size are those listed in that table; D and trimming were worked out from the DNA. The sample has roughly 330,000 clones, approximately 89% seen once; the top ten hold under 5.5%. The sample comprised PBMCs or T cells enriched from blood (not recorded which). The clonotype originates from a woman in her twenties or thirties who had recovered from COVID-19.

CDR3: CASSPSGQGGYGYTF. The CDR3, as DNA: TGTGCCAGCTCACCTTCTGGACAGGGAGGCTATGGCTACACCTTC. This chain links TRBV18 with TRBJ1-2, with 8 bases that match TRBD1. The germline gives CDR1 KGHSH, CDR2 LQKENI. This CDR3 is built from 15 residues. V shed 3 bases, J shed 4 bases, and the junction held 7 bases outside the gene matches.